The clone carrying this TCR beta chain has just a few counts. Method: immunoSEQ multiplex PCR; TCRdb's copy keeps in-frame clones and lacks some. This sample carries fewer than 500,000 clones, more than 75% of them seen once, and the ten largest clones take 1% to 1.5%. This specimen comes from a study of blood T cell repertoires in COVID-19. Trimming at V came to 6 bases and at J to 0 bases, leaving 7 bases not matched to a gene. Germline V lookup: CDR1 MNHEY, CDR2 SVGAGI. This CDR3 contains 16 residues. The sequence derives from a man aged 25-45 years who had recovered from COVID-19. This chain links TRBV6-5 with TRBJ1-4; 7 bases match TRBD1. Sequencing used PBMCs or T cells enriched from blood (not recorded which). Written as DNA, the CDR3 is TGTGCCAGCAGCTACGGGACAGCTTCAACTAATGAAAAACTGTTTTTT. Translating it yields CASSYGTASTNEKLFF.